This T cell receptor (beta chain) was captured by sequencing in a study of blood T cell repertoires in COVID-19. The wider study: Samples came from the United States, Italy and Spain, spanning acute and convalescent COVID-19. T cells, B-cell-depleted T cells, or PBMCs supplied cDNA or gDNA.

The CDR3 sequence is 14 residues long. The V gene's germline CDR1 is SGHAT and CDR2 FQNNGV. Trimming cost V 1 base and J 7 bases, with 13 bases left between them. How the authors handled the data: From reference gene primer amplification, estimates of nucleated cell counts were derived. Using immunoSEQ multiplex PCR, the repertoire was profiled, and TCRdb retains in-frame clones only, with some absent. That table gives V, J and clone size, and the DNA gave D and trimming. The sample has fewer than 250,000 clones; about nine tenths are singletons. The sequence was obtained from a man aged 60 to 75 who had recovered from COVID-19. This chain joins TRBV11-2 and TRBJ2-5; tentative D call: TRBD1 (5 bases). Sequencing was carried out using peripheral blood. CDR3 loop: CASSLGPGMGTQYF. In nucleotides, the CDR3 is TGTGCCAGCAGCTTAGGCCCAGGGATGGGGACCCAGTACTTC. The variable domain in full, with the rest retrieved from reference TRBV11-2 and TRBJ2-5, is EAGVAQSPRYKIIEKRQSVAFWCNPISGHATLYWYQQILGQGPKLLIQFQNNGVVDDSQLPKDRFSAERLKGVDSTLKIQPAKLEDSAVYLCASSLGPGMGTQYFGPGTRLLVL.